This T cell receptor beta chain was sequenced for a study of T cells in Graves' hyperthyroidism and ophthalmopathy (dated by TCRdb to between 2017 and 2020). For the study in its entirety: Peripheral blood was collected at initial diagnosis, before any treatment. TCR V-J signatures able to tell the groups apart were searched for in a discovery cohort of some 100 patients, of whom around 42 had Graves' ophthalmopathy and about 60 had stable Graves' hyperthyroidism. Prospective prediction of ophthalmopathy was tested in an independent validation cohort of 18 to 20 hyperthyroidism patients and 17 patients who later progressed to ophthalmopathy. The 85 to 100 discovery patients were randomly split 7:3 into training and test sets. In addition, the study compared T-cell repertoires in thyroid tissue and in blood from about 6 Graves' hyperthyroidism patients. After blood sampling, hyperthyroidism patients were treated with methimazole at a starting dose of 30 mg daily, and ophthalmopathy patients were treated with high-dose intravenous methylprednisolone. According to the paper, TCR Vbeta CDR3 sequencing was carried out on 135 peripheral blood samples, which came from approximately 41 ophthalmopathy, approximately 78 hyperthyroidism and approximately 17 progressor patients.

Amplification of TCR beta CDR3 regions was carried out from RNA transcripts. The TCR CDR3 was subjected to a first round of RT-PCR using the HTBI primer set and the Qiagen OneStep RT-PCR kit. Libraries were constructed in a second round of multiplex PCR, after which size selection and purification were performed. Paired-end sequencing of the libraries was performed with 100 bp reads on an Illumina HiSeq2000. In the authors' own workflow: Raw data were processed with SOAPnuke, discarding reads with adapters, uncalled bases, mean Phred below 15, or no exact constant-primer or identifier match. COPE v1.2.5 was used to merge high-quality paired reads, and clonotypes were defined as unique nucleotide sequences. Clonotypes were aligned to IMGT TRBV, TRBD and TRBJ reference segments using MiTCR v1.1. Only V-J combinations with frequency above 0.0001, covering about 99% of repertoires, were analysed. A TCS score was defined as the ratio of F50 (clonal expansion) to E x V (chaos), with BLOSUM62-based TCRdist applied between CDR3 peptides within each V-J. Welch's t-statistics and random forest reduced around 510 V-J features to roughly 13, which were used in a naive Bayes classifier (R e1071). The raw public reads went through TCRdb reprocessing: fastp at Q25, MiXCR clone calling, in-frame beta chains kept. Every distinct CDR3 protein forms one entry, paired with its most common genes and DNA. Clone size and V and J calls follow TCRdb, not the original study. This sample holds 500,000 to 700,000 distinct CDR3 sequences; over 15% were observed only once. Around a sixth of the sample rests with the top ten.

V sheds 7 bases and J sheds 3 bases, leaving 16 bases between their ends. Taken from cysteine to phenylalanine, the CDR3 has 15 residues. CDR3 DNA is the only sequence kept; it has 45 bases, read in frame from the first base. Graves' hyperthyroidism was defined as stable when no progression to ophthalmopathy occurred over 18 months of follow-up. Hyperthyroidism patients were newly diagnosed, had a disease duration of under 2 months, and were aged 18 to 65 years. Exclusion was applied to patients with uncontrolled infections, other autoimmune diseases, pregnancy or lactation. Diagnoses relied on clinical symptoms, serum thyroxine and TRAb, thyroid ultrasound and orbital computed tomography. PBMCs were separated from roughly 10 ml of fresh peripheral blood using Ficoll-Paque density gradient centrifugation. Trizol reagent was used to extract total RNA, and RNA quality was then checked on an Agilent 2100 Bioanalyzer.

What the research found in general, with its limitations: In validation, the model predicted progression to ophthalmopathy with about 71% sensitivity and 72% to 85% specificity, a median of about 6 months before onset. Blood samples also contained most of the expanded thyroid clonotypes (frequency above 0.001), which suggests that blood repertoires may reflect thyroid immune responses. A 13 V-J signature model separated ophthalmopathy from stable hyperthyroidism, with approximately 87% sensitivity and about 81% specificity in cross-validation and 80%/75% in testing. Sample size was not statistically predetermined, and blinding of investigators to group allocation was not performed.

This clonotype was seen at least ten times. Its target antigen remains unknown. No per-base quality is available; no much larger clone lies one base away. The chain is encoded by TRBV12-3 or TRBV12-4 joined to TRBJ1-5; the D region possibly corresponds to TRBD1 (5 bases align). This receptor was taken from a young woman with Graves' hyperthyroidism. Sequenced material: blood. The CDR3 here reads CASKIGTPINQPQHF. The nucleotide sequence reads TGTGCCAGCAAGATAGGGACCCCTATCAATCAGCCCCAGCATTTT.